These 4 T cell receptor beta chains originate from one sample sequenced in a study of regulatory T cells in long-lasting Graves disease. Arm-PCR with iRepertoire HTBI primers amplified the CDR3 regions for these TCR beta libraries. From the multiplex PCR reads, TCRdb called clonotypes with MiXCR, one entry per CDR3 protein. Here the sample spans 400,000 to 500,000 distinct CDR3 sequences, over 15% being singletons. Time point reported: newly diagnosed GD, antithyroid drugs for less than 3 months. The TCR library used RNA extracted from PBMCs. These data were also reused for a study on T cells in Graves' hyperthyroidism and ophthalmopathy.

The sequencing used peripheral blood mononuclear cells (PBMCs), collected at new diagnosis, from a patient treated with antithyroid drugs. These TCRs come from a woman aged 18-35 years with Graves disease.

V is TRBV15 and J is TRBJ2-3; D might be TRBD2 (6 bases). Trimming took off 3 bases at V and 4 bases at J, with 20 bases between the two ends. This CDR3 has 17 amino acids. Germline V gene lookup returns CDR1 LNHNV and CDR2 YYDKDF (reference sequence). The CDR3 loop reads CATSSPNSPGVADTQYF. The DNA for the CDR3 is TGTGCCACCAGCAGCCCTAATAGTCCGGGAGTCGCAGATACGCAGTATTTT.

This clonotype was detected a few times. The gene calls are TRBV3-1 and TRBJ1-1, with D unresolved. Per germline, CDR1 LGHDT and CDR2 YNNKEL (reference sequence). This CDR3 contains 15 residues. With 0 bases removed from V and 6 bases from J, the gap between germline ends came to 14 bases. The CDR3 DNA follows: TGTGCCAGCAGCCAAGATTCAGTGGGGTGGGCTGAAGCTTTCTTT. Translating it yields CASSQDSVGWAEAFF.

This clonotype was counted a few times. V is TRBV6-1 and J is TRBJ1-5; D is uncertain. V lost 1 base, J lost 6 bases, and 4 bases lay in between. Germline V lookup: CDR1 MNHNS, CDR2 SASEGT. The CDR3 covers 12 residues. The CDR3 loop reads CASSEVAQPQHF. The CDR3 region has the DNA TGTGCCAGCAGTGAAGTGGCTCAGCCCCAGCATTTT.

There are many counts of this clonotype. The chain employs TRBV24-1 and TRBJ2-2; D ambiguous. The CDR3 contains 15 residues. Germline CDR1 and CDR2: KGHDR and SFDVKD. The V end was cut by 3 bases, the J end by 0 bases, with 7 bases between. In DNA form, the CDR3 reads TGTGCCACCAGTGATATACAAGCGAACACCGGGGAGCTGTTTTTT. Encoded protein: CATSDIQANTGELFF.